The next 2 T cell receptor beta chains were all read from a single sample in a study of human T cells and chemical hapten exposure. Time point defined: patch test 1, 2 weeks after DPC sensitization. Described treatment: therapeutic diphenylcyclopropenone sensitization with weekly scalp DPC. TCRdb itself ran the RACE reads through MiXCR, one entry per CDR3 protein. The repertoire holds more than 90,000 distinct CDR3 sequences, about 10% seen once, with 2% to 2.5% in the top ten. Sequencing used whole blood, obtained in connection with sensitization to the hapten diphenylcyclopropenone (DPC). These receptors came from a man aged 35-49 years with alopecia areata. Some clones in this sample may be carry-over from other donors' samples.

V usage is TRBV20-1 and J usage is TRBJ1-4; D gene uncertain. The CDR3 sequence is 14 residues long. Trimming stripped 0 bases from V and 12 bases from J, with 17 bases between. CDR1 is DFQATT, CDR2 SNEGSKA, per germline (reference sequence). CDR3 in amino acids: CSARDFGPWKELFF. The CDR3 nucleotides read TGCAGTGCTAGAGATTTCGGGCCATGGAAGGAACTGTTTTTT.

At least ten counts were recorded for this clonotype. This sequence joins TRBV28 and TRBJ2-6, with unresolved D. Trimming removed 2 bases from V and 0 bases from J, with 11 bases in between. Germline lookup yields CDR1 MDHEN and CDR2 SYDVKM. The CDR3 has 17 amino acids. CDR3 sequence reads: CASSLEPDFSGANVLTF. The CDR3 DNA reads as TGTGCCAGCAGTTTAGAGCCCGATTTCTCTGGGGCCAACGTCCTGACTTTC.